This T cell receptor beta chain derives from a study of cytomegalovirus exposure and HLA in healthy donors. Findings of the study overall: It was reported that the classifier diagnosed cytomegalovirus status with high specificity and sensitivity in both the original and validation cohorts. In a later analysis, first-cohort TCR clusters were found to tend to co-occur in the 120 validation repertoires. Rarity marked most TCR sequences, yet some public TCRs occurred in many donors. According to the study, roughly 160 TCR beta chains were cytomegalovirus-associated.

Some clones are missing from TCRdb's copy, which holds only in-frame ones; the method was immunoSEQ multiplex PCR. The sample comprises about 83,000 clones, roughly 96% of which are singletons, and 1.3% rests with the top ten. As regards this clone: As yet, its antigen is unknown.

Germline CDR1 is MDHEN and CDR2 is SYDVKM. This CDR3 region has 13 residues. Trimming removed 7 bases at V and 7 bases at J, with 17 bases between. The source material was PBMCs. The chain has TRBV28 and TRBJ2-7; maybe TRBD1 (5 bases). The clonotype comes from a woman younger than 30 in good health and CMV-seronegative. The CDR3 reads CASNPAGLGEQYF. The CDR3 region has the DNA TGTGCCAGCAATCCGGCAGGGCTGGGAGAGCAGTACTTC.